This T cell receptor (beta chain) was obtained from a study of cytotoxic CD8 clonotypes in ibrutinib-treated CLL. Study in general: The study included 11 to 12 relapsed/refractory and fewer than 16 treatment-naive patients; 17 to 18 had IGHV unmutated disease. The sample average was roughly 240,000 productive templates and just under 95,000 productive rearrangements. Overall, 25 or so responses were partial and 2 complete; following median approximately 73 months, about 15 patients stayed remitted and about 12 progressed.

Germline values: CDR1 MNHEY, CDR2 SVGAGI. V shed 4 bases and J shed 1 base, with 7 bases lying between them. The CDR3 extends over 13 amino acids. Data came from immunoSEQ multiplex PCR; TCRdb stores just in-frame clones and leaves some out. The sample has 250,000 to 350,000 clones, roughly 76% seen once; the top ten hold 5.6%. The chain is built from TRBV6-5 and TRBJ1-1; D gene ambiguous. Sample: PBMCs, taken at disease progression, from a patient treated with ibrutinib. The receptor was derived from a human donor with chronic lymphocytic leukemia. CDR3 protein: CASSLMGNTEAFF. As DNA, the CDR3 is TGTGCCAGCAGTTTAATGGGGAACACTGAAGCTTTCTTT.